The 10 T cell receptor beta chains listed next were all sequenced from one sample in a study of response to subunit inactivated influenza vaccine. TCRdb re-analysed the RT-PCR reads in MiXCR, keeping a single row per CDR3 protein. The sample gives roughly 760,000 distinct CDR3 sequences, around 21% of which show up once; about a tenth is in the top ten. Here the sequenced sample was PBMCs from blood, taken approximately 5 days after vaccination. The receptors were gathered from a man aged 45-60 years who received an inactivated influenza vaccine.

This clonotype was picked up a small number of times. In DNA form, the CDR3 reads TGCGCCAGCAGCTTGGAGGGCCCGCTCGGGAACACTGAAGCTTTCTTT. The encoded protein is CASSLEGPLGNTEAFF. The chain carries TRBV5-1 and TRBJ1-1; no clear D gene. Germline values: CDR1 SGHRS, CDR2 YFSETQ. Deletions cut 0 bases from V and 1 base from J, with 13 bases between. This CDR3 has 16 residues.

This clonotype showed up just a few times. The chain has TRBV5-5 and TRBJ1-1; D unresolved. Germline V gene sequence: CDR1 SGHKS, CDR2 YYEKEE (reference sequence). Deletions cut 4 bases from V and 1 base from J, with 14 bases between. This CDR3 comprises 15 residues. DNA for the CDR3: TGTGCCAGCAGCGTTGACACGACGAAGAACACTGAAGCTTTCTTT. Translating gives CASSVDTTKNTEAFF. The full variable domain, in which reference TRBV5-5 and TRBJ1-1 provide the parts outside the CDR3, is DAGVTQSPTHLIKTRGQQVTLRCSPISGHKSVSWYQQVLGQGPQFIFQYYEKEERGRGNFPDRFSARQFPNYSSELNVNALLLGDSALYLCASSVDTTKNTEAFFGQGTRLTVV.

In its sample, this clonotype was seen a few times. V usage is TRBV9 and J usage is TRBJ2-2, with D perhaps assigned TRBD1 or TRBD2 (6 bases each). The germline V and J ends were trimmed by 5 bases and 4 bases, with 21 bases remaining between them. The CDR3 is 17 amino acids. Germline V gives CDR1 SGDLS, CDR2 YYNGEE. The CDR3 DNA follows: TGTGCCAGCAGTATTGCCCGTGTACAGGGAGGCACCGGGGAGCTGTTTTTT. Protein product: CASSIARVQGGTGELFF.

This clonotype was seen a handful of times. It may be a read error: a sequence one base away is much more abundant. V usage is TRBV20-1 and J usage is TRBJ1-2; D may be TRBD1 (5 bases). The V and J ends lost 0 bases and 1 base respectively, with 6 bases between them. The CDR3 is 13 residues long. CDR1 is DFQATT and CDR2 is SNEGSKA in the germline V gene (reference sequence). CDR3 nucleotide sequence: TGCAGTGCTAGAGAGACAGTTAACTATGGCTACACCTTC. Its translation is CSARETVNYGYTF.

This clonotype was seen more than once but under ten times. The chain combines TRBV7-2 with TRBJ1-5; a weak D match, TRBD1 (5 bases). V dropped 5 bases and J dropped 7 bases, with 21 bases sitting between them. This CDR3 has 16 amino acids. The germline V gene encodes CDR1 SGHTA and CDR2 FQGNSA. DNA for the CDR3: TGTGCCAGCAGCACCCAGACCAGGGCCCGGGCCCAGCCCCAGCATTTT. Its translation is CASSTQTRARAQPQHF.

The rearrangement uses TRBV28 and TRBJ2-3, with no clear D. Germline lookup yields CDR1 MDHEN and CDR2 SYDVKM. This CDR3 is 13 amino acids long. V shed 3 bases and J shed 6 bases, with 10 bases lying between them. CDR3 bases: TGTGCCAGCAGTTTCTCGCCGTGGGATACGCAGTATTTT. Protein product: CASSFSPWDTQYF.

The chain carries TRBV4-2 and TRBJ2-1; D unclear. V was trimmed by 0 bases and J by 5 bases, leaving 11 bases between them. Germline CDR1 reads LGHNA; CDR2 reads YNFKEQ. The CDR3 runs to 15 residues. CDR3 residues: CASSQDHVGHNEQFF. The CDR3 nucleotides read TGTGCCAGCAGCCAAGATCATGTGGGCCACAATGAGCAGTTCTTC.

This rearrangement joins TRBV7-2 to TRBJ2-1; 11 nucleotides align to TRBD2. V lost 4 bases and J lost 4; bases outside the gene matches: 6. The V gene's germline CDR1 is SGHTA and CDR2 FQGNSA. This CDR3 region has 16 residues. This chain's CDR3 is CASSWAGTSGYNEQFF. The DNA of the CDR3 is TGTGCCAGCAGCTGGGCGGGGACTAGCGGATACAATGAGCAGTTCTTC.

This chain uses TRBV11-2 with TRBJ2-4; either TRBD1 or TRBD2 may supply D (5 bases each). V shed 6 bases and J shed 7 bases, with 19 bases lying between them. The CDR3 spans 15 residues. Germline CDR1 SGHAT, CDR2 FQNNGV. Here the CDR3 reads CASRHPGGRSNIQYF. CDR3 DNA: TGTGCCAGCAGACACCCTGGGGGTAGATCGAACATTCAGTACTTC.

This clonotype was counted a few times. The chain combines TRBV20-1 with TRBJ2-1; a weak D match, TRBD1 (6 bases). The V and J ends lost 0 bases and 0 bases respectively, with 15 bases between them. The germline gives CDR1 DFQATT, CDR2 SNEGSKA (reference sequence). CDR3 length equals 17 residues. CDR3 sequence reads: CSARDRVQGSSYNEQFF. Written as DNA, the CDR3 is TGCAGTGCTAGAGATCGCGTGCAGGGGAGCTCCTACAATGAGCAGTTCTTC.